The 31 T cell receptor beta chains below come from one sample, sequenced in a study of blood T cell repertoires in COVID-19. The assay was immunoSEQ multiplex PCR, and TCRdb's table has in-frame clones only and misses some. The sample has some 380,000 clones; around 89% are singletons. Specimen: peripheral blood. The receptors come from a young man with active or convalescent COVID-19.

V gene TRBV25-1 combines with J gene TRBJ2-7; TRBD1 matches 7 bases. The CDR3 is 15 amino acids. CDR1 and CDR2 from the germline V gene are MGHDK and SYGVNS. Trimming removed 4 bases from V and 6 bases from J; junction bases left unmatched: 12. CDR3 sequence (DNA): TGTGCCAGCAGTGCACCGGGCCGAGGGGGCCTCGAGCAGTACTTC. It specifies CASSAPGRGGLEQYF.

The chain joins TRBV5-8 to TRBJ2-1; D might be TRBD2 (6 bases). This CDR3 has 19 residues. The V and J ends lost 1 base and 3 bases respectively, with 23 bases between them. Germline CDR1 is SGHTS and CDR2 is YDEGEE. As DNA, the CDR3 is TGTGCCAGCAGCTTGCGGGCAGGTCGGCGGGACGGTTTCTACAATGAGCAGTTCTTC. Translation gives CASSLRAGRRDGFYNEQFF.

The V gene is TRBV6-5, the J gene TRBJ2-2; 9 positions match TRBD2. V trimming: 6 bases; J trimming: 3 bases; junction bases outside the gene matches: 5. The germline gives CDR1 MNHEY, CDR2 SVGAGI. CDR3 length: 15 amino acids. The CDR3 is CASRLTSGYTGELFF. As DNA, the CDR3 is TGTGCCAGCAGATTGACTAGCGGATACACCGGGGAGCTGTTTTTT.

The CDR3 sequence: CATSDPGLAPPGNEQFF. The CDR3 coding sequence is TGTGCCACCAGTGATCCGGGACTAGCGCCCCCGGGTAATGAGCAGTTCTTC. The gene calls are TRBV24-1 and TRBJ2-1; 10 bases map to TRBD2. Trimming removed 3 bases from V and 7 bases from J; junction bases left unmatched: 11. This CDR3 comprises 17 residues. Germline V gives CDR1 KGHDR, CDR2 SFDVKD.

The chain is built from TRBV24-1 and TRBJ2-5, with D possibly being TRBD2 (5 bases). The V end lost 1 base, the J end lost 2 bases, and 16 bases lay between the germline ends. The CDR3 sequence is 17 residues long. Germline V gene lookup returns CDR1 KGHDR and CDR2 SFDVKD. This chain's CDR3 is CATSDFAGLSRQETQYF. The CDR3 nucleotides are TGTGCCACCAGTGATTTCGCCGGACTCTCAAGGCAAGAGACCCAGTACTTC.

The chain carries TRBV6-1 and TRBJ2-7; 7 nucleotides align to TRBD2. This CDR3 region has 14 residues. CDR1 MNHNS and CDR2 SASEGT come from the germline V gene. V shed 1 base and J 3 bases; nucleotides not matched to a gene: 3. CDR3 in amino acids: CASSEVSSGYEQYF. As DNA, the CDR3 is TGTGCCAGCAGTGAAGTCTCTAGCGGCTACGAGCAGTACTTC.

V is TRBV3-1 (or the pseudogene TRBV3-2) and J is TRBJ2-1, with TRBD2 matching over 8 bases. CDR3 length equals 17 residues. Germline loops: CDR1 LGHDT, CDR2 YNNKEL (reference sequence). V was pared by 0 bases and J by 4 bases, with 8 bases of the junction left unmatched. The CDR3 loop is CASSQETLRGAYNEQFF. CDR3 in DNA: TGTGCCAGCAGCCAAGAAACCTTGCGGGGGGCATACAATGAGCAGTTCTTC.

The rearrangement joins TRBV30 to TRBJ2-2, with D unclear. The germline V gene encodes CDR1 GTSNPN and CDR2 SVGIG (reference sequence). The length of the CDR3 is 14 residues. V lost 2 bases and J 1 base, leaving 8 bases between the germline ends. The CDR3 protein is CAWSWAMNTGELFF. For the CDR3, the DNA is TGTGCCTGGAGTTGGGCGATGAACACCGGGGAGCTGTTTTTT.

This sequence joins TRBV6-5 and TRBJ2-1, with D possibly TRBD1 on 5 matching bases. With 0 bases removed from V and 4 bases from J, the gap between germline ends came to 7 bases. This CDR3 region has 14 residues. The germline V gene encodes CDR1 MNHEY and CDR2 SVGAGI. The CDR3 loop is CASSYSDSYNEQFF. CDR3 sequence (DNA): TGTGCCAGCAGTTACTCTGACAGTTACAATGAGCAGTTCTTC.

In its sample, this clone was seen a few times. CDR3 coding DNA: TGTGCCATCAGGGTTTGGGGGGTGAATAGTGGCTACACCTTC. Its translation is CAIRVWGVNSGYTF. The J gene is TRBJ1-2, the V gene TRBV10-3, with D perhaps matching TRBD1 (5 bases). This CDR3 comprises 14 residues. Trimming removed 6 bases at V and 7 bases at J, with 18 bases between. Germline V gene data show CDR1 as ENHRY and CDR2 as SYGVKD.

The V and J genes are TRBV7-2 and TRBJ1-6, with D possibly being TRBD1 (6 bases). V lost 6 bases, J lost 8 bases, and 14 bases lay in between. Germline-derived CDR1 and CDR2 are SGHTA and FQGNSA. The CDR3 sequence is 14 residues long. CDR3 coding DNA: TGTGCCAGCAGACAGGGCAGGGGCCATTCACCCCTCCACTTT. Its protein product is CASRQGRGHSPLHF.

The chain employs TRBV5-1 and TRBJ1-3; D is unresolved. The CDR3 length is 16 residues. The germline V gene has CDR1 SGHRS and CDR2 YFSETQ. Trimming shortened V by 0 bases and J by 2 bases, and 12 bases separated the two germline ends. CDR3 loop: CASSLDPGSAGNTIYF. Here the CDR3 DNA reads TGCGCCAGCAGCTTGGACCCGGGTAGCGCTGGAAACACCATATATTTT.

CDR3 residues: CASSVYGNIQYF. CDR3 in DNA: TGTGCCAGCAGTGTGTACGGAAACATTCAGTACTTC. The V and J genes are TRBV2 and TRBJ2-4; D remains unclear. Germline CDR1 SNHLY, CDR2 FYNNEI. Trimming took off 4 bases at V and 6 bases at J, with 7 bases between the two ends. This CDR3 spans 12 amino acids.

The rearrangement links TRBV27 to TRBJ2-6; 10 nucleotides align to TRBD1. CDR3 length equals 20 residues. Per germline, CDR1 MNHEY and CDR2 SMNVEV (reference sequence). Germline trimming cut 6 bases from V and 0 bases from J; bases unmatched to any gene: 14. The CDR3, as DNA: TGTGCCAGCAGACGAGGGACAGGGGTCCTCGCCTACTCTGGGGCCAACGTCCTGACTTTC. Its protein product is CASRRGTGVLAYSGANVLTF.

J is TRBJ1-1 and V is TRBV5-1, with 9 bases aligning to TRBD1. V was clipped by 2 bases and J by 1 base; unmatched bases: 12. The CDR3 spans 18 residues. The germline CDR1 and CDR2 sequences are SGHRS and YFSETQ. The CDR3 coding sequence is TGCGCCAGCAGCTTCACGGGACAGGGTCTCCCCGGGAACACTGAAGCTTTCTTT. Residues: CASSFTGQGLPGNTEAFF.

CDR3 amino acids: CASSAQSYEQYF. The CDR3 DNA is TGCGCCAGCAGCGCCCAGTCCTACGAGCAGTACTTC. V gene TRBV5-1 combines with J gene TRBJ2-7; D is uncertain. CDR3 length: 12 amino acids. Trimming shortened V by 4 bases and J by 1 base, and 6 bases separated the two germline ends. CDR1 and CDR2 from the germline V gene are SGHRS and YFSETQ.

The gene calls are TRBV7-2 and TRBJ2-1; the match to TRBD1 covers 11 bases. Germline loops: CDR1 SGHTA, CDR2 FQGNSA. CDR3 length: 14 residues. Germline trimming cut 5 bases from V and 8 bases from J; bases unmatched to any gene: 5. The CDR3 coding sequence is TGTGCCAGCAGCCCCGGACAGGGGGCGGATGAGCAGTTCTTC. Translation gives CASSPGQGADEQFF.

The table lists this clone with a few counts. V is TRBV12-3 or TRBV12-4 and J is TRBJ2-1; 9 bases line up with TRBD2. This CDR3 spans 13 amino acids. J lost 9 bases, V lost 6 bases, and 6 bases had no gene match. The CDR3 loop reads CASRRGGLGEQFF. The CDR3 DNA reads TGTGCCAGCAGGCGGGGGGGCCTCGGTGAGCAGTTCTTC.

This chain connects TRBV24-1 to TRBJ1-1; possible D gene TRBD1, 5 bases. The germline CDR1 and CDR2 sequences are KGHDR and SFDVKD. Trimming took 2 bases from V and 4 from J, leaving 7 bases between them. The CDR3 loop spans 13 amino acids. CDR3 loop: CATSDWGATEAFF. The CDR3 DNA reads TGTGCCACCAGTGATTGGGGCGCCACTGAAGCTTTCTTT.

The chain has TRBV6-5 and TRBJ1-1; TRBD1 aligns across 7 bases. Germline-derived CDR1 and CDR2 are MNHEY and SVGAGI. The V segment lost 2 bases and the J segment 7 bases; nucleotides outside the gene matches: 13. The CDR3 sequence is 16 residues long. This chain's CDR3 is CASSYPIGQEKFEAFF. The DNA of the CDR3 is TGTGCCAGCAGTTACCCGATAGGACAGGAGAAGTTTGAAGCTTTCTTT.

This chain links TRBV27 with TRBJ2-1; TRBD2 agrees at 9 bases. This CDR3 has 15 residues. V lost 2 bases, J lost 7 bases, and 6 bases stayed unmatched. Germline CDR1 and CDR2: MNHEY and SMNVEV (reference sequence). CDR3: CASSLDGGGGNEQFF. Here the CDR3 DNA reads TGTGCCAGCAGTTTAGATGGCGGGGGGGGGAATGAGCAGTTCTTC.

The chain recombines TRBV5-6 with TRBJ2-5, with unresolved D. Germline CDR1 and CDR2: SGHDT and YYEEEE. The CDR3 extends over 14 amino acids. V was trimmed by 1 base and J by 2 bases, leaving 9 bases between them. The CDR3 is CASSLTVIQETQYF. DNA for the CDR3: TGTGCCAGCAGCTTGACGGTGATACAAGAGACCCAGTACTTC.

V usage is TRBV11-2 and J usage is TRBJ1-5; 8 nucleotides agree with TRBD1. The germline V gene encodes CDR1 SGHAT and CDR2 FQNNGV. V shed 5 bases and J 8 bases; nucleotides not matched to a gene: 11. The CDR3 consists of 15 residues. CDR3 nucleotides: TGTGCCAGCAGCGCGGTGGCAGGGGGCAAGGAGCCCCAGCATTTT. It translates to CASSAVAGGKEPQHF.

The chain employs TRBV4-1 and TRBJ2-7; D gene unclear. V was pared by 3 bases and J by 3 bases, with 9 bases between. This CDR3 contains 13 residues. The germline V gene encodes CDR1 MGHRA and CDR2 YSYEKL. The CDR3 DNA reads TGCGCCAGCAGCCAGACAACCAGCTACGAGCAGTACTTC. Protein sequence: CASSQTTSYEQYF.

J is TRBJ1-5 and V is TRBV20-1; TRBD1 agrees at 9 bases. CDR3 length: 15 amino acids. The germline gives CDR1 DFQATT, CDR2 SNEGSKA (reference sequence). After removal of 4 bases from V and 7 bases from J, the junction contained 11 bases not matched to a gene. CDR3 region: CSATDWGQGKQPQHF. CDR3 DNA: TGCAGTGCTACTGATTGGGGACAGGGTAAACAGCCCCAGCATTTT.

V and J are TRBV7-9 and TRBJ2-1; 8 bases align to TRBD2. V shed 3 bases, J shed 4 bases, and the junction held 8 bases outside the gene matches. From germline, CDR1 is SEHNR and CDR2 FQNEAQ (reference sequence). The CDR3 runs 16 residues. CDR3 sequence reads: CASSFGVAGSYNEQFF. Written as DNA, the CDR3 is TGTGCCAGCAGCTTCGGGGTAGCGGGGAGTTACAATGAGCAGTTCTTC.

The gene calls are TRBV6-6 and TRBJ1-5; D is unresolved. V was shortened by 6 bases and J by 6 bases, with 12 bases between the two germline ends. There are 13 residues in the CDR3. Germline assignment: CDR1 MNHNY and CDR2 SVGAGI (reference sequence). DNA of the CDR3: TGTGCCAGCAGGCCTAGCACGGGTCAGCCCCAGCATTTT. This sequence encodes CASRPSTGQPQHF.

This clone was seen only once. The gene calls are TRBV11-2 and TRBJ2-7; TRBD2 matches 8 bases. After removal of 4 bases from V and 5 bases from J, the junction contained 10 bases not matched to a gene. The CDR3 contains 15 residues. Germline values: CDR1 SGHAT, CDR2 FQNNGV. This CDR3 reads CASSSTGTRQDEQYF. DNA for the CDR3: TGTGCCAGCAGCTCTACCGGGACTAGACAGGACGAGCAGTACTTC.

The genes are TRBV2 and TRBJ1-1; 7 nucleotides line up with TRBD1. Germline loops: CDR1 SNHLY, CDR2 FYNNEI. This CDR3 has 17 residues. After removal of 2 bases from V and 2 bases from J, the junction contained 11 bases not matched to a gene. The CDR3 is CASSEKVGGQLNTEAFF. CDR3 sequence (DNA): TGTGCCAGCAGTGAAAAGGTGGGGGGACAGCTAAACACTGAAGCTTTCTTT.

V is TRBV27 and J is TRBJ2-2; 9 positions match TRBD1. Germline V gene data show CDR1 as MNHEY and CDR2 as SMNVEV (reference sequence). CDR3 length: 15 amino acids. V dropped 5 bases and J dropped 4; count of bases not matched to a gene: 5. This CDR3 is CASSPPDRGTGELFF. The CDR3 coding sequence is TGTGCCAGCAGTCCCCCGGACAGGGGCACCGGGGAGCTGTTTTTT.

This clone has only one observation. This chain links TRBV6-1 with TRBJ2-2; 8 positions match TRBD2. This CDR3 comprises 17 residues. CDR1 MNHNS and CDR2 SASEGT come from the germline V gene. V gave up 4 bases and J gave up 0 bases; unmatched junction bases: 7. CDR3 region: CASSVSGGDSNTGELFF. The CDR3 nucleotides are TGTGCCAGCAGTGTGAGCGGGGGAGATTCGAACACCGGGGAGCTGTTTTTT.